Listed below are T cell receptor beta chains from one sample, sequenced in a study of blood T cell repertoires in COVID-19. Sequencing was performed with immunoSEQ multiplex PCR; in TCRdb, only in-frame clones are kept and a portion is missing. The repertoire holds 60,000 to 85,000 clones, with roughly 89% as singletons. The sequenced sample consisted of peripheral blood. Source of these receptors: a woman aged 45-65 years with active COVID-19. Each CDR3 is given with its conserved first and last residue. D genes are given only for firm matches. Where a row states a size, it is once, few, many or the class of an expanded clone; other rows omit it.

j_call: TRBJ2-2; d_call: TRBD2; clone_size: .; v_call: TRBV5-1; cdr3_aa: CASSPSGGGELFF; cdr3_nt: TGCGCCAGCAGCCCCTCGGGAGGCGGGGAGCTGTTTTTT
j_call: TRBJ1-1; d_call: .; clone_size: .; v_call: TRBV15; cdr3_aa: CATSRGSVRAPEAFF; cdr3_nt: TGTGCCACCAGCAGAGGTTCCGTGCGGGCCCCTGAAGCTTTCTTT
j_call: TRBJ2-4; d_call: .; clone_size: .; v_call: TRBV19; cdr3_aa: CASSIGQSLAKNIQYF; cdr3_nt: TGTGCCAGTAGTATAGGACAGAGCCTAGCCAAAAACATTCAGTACTTC
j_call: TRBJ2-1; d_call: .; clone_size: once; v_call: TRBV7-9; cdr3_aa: CASSFRDTEQFF; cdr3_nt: TGTGCCAGCAGCTTCCGGGACACAGAGCAGTTCTTC
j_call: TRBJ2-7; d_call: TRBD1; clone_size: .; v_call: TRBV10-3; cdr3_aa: CAIRWTGGTYEQYF; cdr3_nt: TGTGCCATCAGGTGGACAGGGGGTACCTACGAGCAGTACTTC
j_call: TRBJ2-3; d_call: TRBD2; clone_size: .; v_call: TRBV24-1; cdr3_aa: CATSDFGLAGTTDTQYF; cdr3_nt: TGTGCCACCAGTGATTTCGGCCTAGCGGGTACCACAGATACGCAGTATTTT
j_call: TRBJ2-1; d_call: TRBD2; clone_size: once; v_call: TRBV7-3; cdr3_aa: CASSSLAYPPSEQFF; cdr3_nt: TGTGCCAGCAGCTCACTAGCGTACCCACCCAGTGAGCAGTTCTTC
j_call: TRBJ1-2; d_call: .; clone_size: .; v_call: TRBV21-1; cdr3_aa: CASSNGQKVYGYTF; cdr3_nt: TGTGCCAGCAGCAACGGACAGAAAGTTTATGGCTACACCTTC
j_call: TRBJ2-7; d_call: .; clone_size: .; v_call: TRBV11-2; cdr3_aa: CASSLRGGKVWEQYF; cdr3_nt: TGTGCCAGCAGCTTACGGGGCGGGAAGGTGTGGGAGCAGTACTTC
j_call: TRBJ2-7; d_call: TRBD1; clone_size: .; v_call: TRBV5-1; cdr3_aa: CASSFGQDVYEQYF; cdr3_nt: TGCGCCAGCAGCTTTGGACAGGATGTCTACGAGCAGTACTTC
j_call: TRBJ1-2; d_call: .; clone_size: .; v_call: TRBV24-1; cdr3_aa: CATSETGLGANYGYTF; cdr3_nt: TGTGCCACCAGTGAAACGGGCTTAGGGGCAAACTATGGCTACACCTTC
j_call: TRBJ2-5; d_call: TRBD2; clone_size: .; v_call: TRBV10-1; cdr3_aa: CASSEWREGRAETQYF; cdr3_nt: TGCGCCAGCAGTGAGTGGCGGGAGGGCCGGGCGGAGACCCAGTACTTC
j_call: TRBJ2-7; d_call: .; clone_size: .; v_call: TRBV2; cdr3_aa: CASSEESYEQYF; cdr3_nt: TGTGCCAGCAGTGAGGAGAGCTACGAGCAGTACTTC
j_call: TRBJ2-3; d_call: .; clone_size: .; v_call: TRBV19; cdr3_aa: CASSILGADTQYF; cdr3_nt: TGTGCCAGTAGTATTCTGGGCGCAGATACGCAGTATTTT
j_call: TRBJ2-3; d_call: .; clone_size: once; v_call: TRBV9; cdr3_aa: CASSRRGFETDTQYF; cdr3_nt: TGTGCCAGCAGCCGAAGGGGTTTCGAAACAGATACGCAGTATTTT
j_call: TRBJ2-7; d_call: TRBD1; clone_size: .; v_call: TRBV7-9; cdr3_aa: CASSLSSWGQGTLYEQYF; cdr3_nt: TGTGCCAGCAGCTTAAGTAGCTGGGGACAGGGGACTCTCTACGAGCAGTACTTC
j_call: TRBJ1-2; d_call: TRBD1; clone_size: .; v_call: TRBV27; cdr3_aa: CASSSKTGVSNYGYTF; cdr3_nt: TGTGCCAGCAGTTCGAAGACAGGGGTATCTAACTATGGCTACACCTTC
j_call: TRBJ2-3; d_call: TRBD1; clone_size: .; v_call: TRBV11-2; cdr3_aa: CASSLGDRGSTDTQYF; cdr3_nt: TGTGCCAGCAGCCTTGGGGACAGGGGAAGCACAGATACGCAGTATTTT